The 15 T cell receptor beta chains listed next were all sequenced from one sample in a study of cytomegalovirus exposure and HLA in healthy donors. PCR employed 60 Vbeta and 13 Jbeta primers. Data came from immunoSEQ multiplex PCR; TCRdb stores just in-frame clones and leaves some out. Of some 180,000 clones listed, roughly 82% were seen once; the top ten hold less than 2%. The sequenced sample consisted of PBMCs. The receptor set was obtained from a middle-aged man in good health and CMV-seronegative.

The rearrangement links TRBV5-1 to TRBJ2-5, with 12 bases aligning to TRBD2. The CDR3 is 17 amino acids. V shed 6 bases and J 5 bases; nucleotides not matched to a gene: 14. The V gene's germline CDR1 is SGHRS and CDR2 YFSETQ. The CDR3 here is CASIAASGRATGETQYF. CDR3 bases: TGCGCCAGCATCGCGGCTAGCGGGAGGGCAACGGGGGAGACCCAGTACTTC.

This clone was seen more than once but under ten times. This chain uses TRBV7-3 with TRBJ2-1; D perhaps matches TRBD2 (6 bases). The germline gives CDR1 SGHTA, CDR2 FQGTGA. The ends were cut back, 3 bases at V and 0 bases at J, with 12 bases in the middle. CDR3 size: 16 residues. This chain's CDR3 is CASSFTGTGSYNEQFF. The CDR3 DNA reads TGTGCCAGCAGCTTCACCGGGACTGGCTCCTACAATGAGCAGTTCTTC.

The V call is TRBV27, the J call TRBJ2-7; a possible D gene is TRBD2 (6 bases). Per germline, CDR1 MNHEY and CDR2 SMNVEV (reference sequence). Trimming pared 0 bases from V and 7 bases from J, leaving 16 bases between. The CDR3 sequence is 15 residues long. CDR3: CASSLSPGVPEEQYF. CDR3 bases: TGTGCCAGCAGTTTATCCCCGGGGGTACCTGAAGAGCAGTACTTC.

V and J are TRBV30 and TRBJ1-5, with TRBD1 matching over 10 bases. Trimming took 8 bases from V and 1 from J; bases not matched to a gene: 8. This CDR3 is built from 15 residues. Germline V CDR1 and CDR2: GTSNPN, SVGIG (reference sequence). In DNA form, the CDR3 reads TGTGCCATGAACGACAGGGGGCGCAGCAATCAGCCCCAGCATTTT. Its protein product is CAMNDRGRSNQPQHF.

This chain connects TRBV5-4 to TRBJ2-7; 8 nucleotides agree with TRBD2. Germline-derived CDR1 and CDR2 are SGHNT and YYREEE (reference sequence). With 4 bases clipped from V and 2 bases from J, the junction kept 11 bases outside the gene matches. The CDR3 spans 16 residues. The CDR3 DNA reads TGTGCCAGCAGCCCGGGGGGGGGCTCGGGGACCTACGAGCAGTACTTC. Its translation is CASSPGGGSGTYEQYF.

The rearrangement uses TRBV4-1 and TRBJ1-2; D ambiguous. CDR1 is MGHRA and CDR2 is YSYEKL in the germline V gene. This CDR3 region has 14 residues. V was shortened by 0 bases and J by 8 bases, with 13 bases between the two germline ends. The CDR3 bases are TGCGCCAGCAGCCAAGAAGAGAGGGTCGGAGGCTACACCTTC. Translating it yields CASSQEERVGGYTF.

The chain uses TRBV2 and TRBJ2-1; D perhaps matches TRBD2 (5 bases). The CDR3 runs 15 residues. V dropped 3 bases and J dropped 7 bases, with 16 bases sitting between them. Germline-derived CDR1 and CDR2 are SNHLY and FYNNEI. The CDR3 loop is CASSERADTRNEQFF. The CDR3 nucleotides are TGTGCCAGCAGTGAGAGGGCGGATACTAGGAATGAGCAGTTCTTC.

The CDR3 protein is CASSPTGGGYQNTEAFF. CDR3 nucleotides: TGCGCCAGCAGCCCGACGGGAGGTGGTTACCAGAACACTGAAGCTTTCTTT. The chain employs TRBV5-1 and TRBJ1-1, with D unclear. V lost 4 bases and J 1 base, leaving 20 bases between the germline ends. The V gene's germline CDR1 is SGHRS and CDR2 YFSETQ. This CDR3 is 17 amino acids long. Filled out from reference TRBV5-1 and TRBJ1-1, the complete variable domain reads KAGVTQTPRYLIKTRGQQVTLSCSPISGHRSVSWYQQTPGQGLQFLFEYFSETQRNKGNFPGRFSGRQFSNSRSEMNVSTLELGDSALYLCASSPTGGGYQNTEAFFGQGTRLTVV.

This sequence joins TRBV28 and TRBJ2-7; 7 bases fit TRBD1. The junction had 8 bases not matched to a gene; V was cut back by 8 bases and J by 10 bases. The CDR3 totals 11 residues. The germline V gene encodes CDR1 MDHEN and CDR2 SYDVKM. CDR3 protein: CASRTDRDQYF. The CDR3 DNA reads as TGTGCCAGCCGAACAGACAGGGATCAGTACTTC.

This rearrangement joins TRBV7-9 to TRBJ2-7; 12 bases are a match to TRBD2. The CDR3 covers 17 residues. CDR1 and CDR2 (germline): SEHNR, FQNEAQ (reference sequence). Trimming took 0 bases from V and 2 from J; bases not matched to a gene: 5. The CDR3 protein is CASSLAASGGETYEQYF. As DNA, the CDR3 is TGTGCCAGCAGCTTAGCAGCTAGCGGGGGGGAAACCTACGAGCAGTACTTC.

This clone was recorded only once. V is TRBV10-3 and J is TRBJ2-5; no firm D call. This CDR3 has 13 amino acids. The germline V gene encodes CDR1 ENHRY and CDR2 SYGVKD. With 10 bases removed from V and 1 base from J, the gap between germline ends came to 13 bases. CDR3 loop: CATRTELQETQYF. CDR3 in DNA: TGTGCCACGCGTACAGAGCTCCAAGAGACCCAGTACTTC.

The V gene is TRBV19, the J gene TRBJ2-1, with TRBD2 identical over 15 bases. This CDR3 spans 19 amino acids. V lost 6 bases to trimming and J lost 3 bases; unmatched junction nucleotides: 12. Per the germline V gene, CDR1 is LNHDA and CDR2 is SQIVND (reference sequence). The CDR3 protein is CASRPTGLAGGDHYNEQFF. The CDR3 nucleotides are TGTGCCAGTAGACCGACGGGACTAGCGGGGGGAGACCACTACAATGAGCAGTTCTTC.

This chain joins TRBV19 and TRBJ2-5; tentatively, D is TRBD1 (7 bases). This CDR3 comprises 14 residues. CDR1 and CDR2 from the germline V gene are LNHDA and SQIVND (reference sequence). V shed 7 bases and J shed 5 bases, with 17 bases lying between them. The CDR3 bases are TGTGCCAGTACCTCGGAGGGGGCCGGGGAGACCCAGTACTTC. Its translation is CASTSEGAGETQYF.

The chain is built from TRBV20-1 and TRBJ2-5, with D perhaps matching TRBD1 (5 bases). Germline CDR1 DFQATT, CDR2 SNEGSKA (reference sequence). The CDR3 loop spans 11 amino acids. With 0 bases removed from V and 9 bases from J, the gap between germline ends came to 8 bases. The CDR3 region is CSARDSRAQYF. Here the CDR3 DNA reads TGCAGTGCTAGAGATTCCAGGGCCCAGTACTTC.

This rearrangement joins TRBV9 to TRBJ2-7, with a tentative D call TRBD1 (5 bases). Germline V gene lookup returns CDR1 SGDLS and CDR2 YYNGEE. The CDR3 contains 16 residues. Deletions cut 0 bases from V and 0 bases from J, with 13 bases between. The CDR3 DNA follows: TGTGCCAGCAGCGTAGCTGCAGGGCCTAGCTCCTACGAGCAGTACTTC. It specifies CASSVAAGPSSYEQYF.